One and the same sample provided the 12 T cell receptor beta chains below, sequenced in a study of T cells after yellow fever vaccination. TCRdb re-called the 5' RACE reads with MiXCR, one entry per CDR3 protein. The sample includes hundreds of thousands of distinct CDR3 sequences, roughly 3.5% of them seen just once. Sequencing was performed on PBMCs, taken on the day of the yellow fever booster vaccination. The receptor source for this set is a man aged 18 to 35 who received the YFV17D yellow fever vaccine.

This clonotype has a count of ten or more. V usage is TRBV6-5 and J usage is TRBJ2-6; D is unclear. V was cut by 3 bases and J by 2 bases, with 5 bases left in between. In germline, CDR1 is MNHEY, CDR2 SVGAGI. The CDR3 covers 14 residues. CDR3 sequence: CASSYNTGANVLTF. In DNA form, the CDR3 reads TGTGCCAGCAGTTATAACACTGGGGCCAACGTCCTGACTTTC.

This clonotype was seen a few times. V gene TRBV18 combines with J gene TRBJ2-1; TRBD1 might be the D (6 bases). Germline V lookup: CDR1 KGHSH, CDR2 LQKENI. This CDR3 is built from 14 residues. V gave up 3 bases and J gave up 5 bases, with 11 bases separating them. CDR3 DNA sequence: TGTGCCAGCTCACCGGTTGGACAGAACAATGAGCAGTTCTTC. It is translated as CASSPVGQNNEQFF.

By frequency in the sample, this clonotype is medium-sized. The chain employs TRBV9 and TRBJ1-1; D gene uncertain. CDR1 is SGDLS, CDR2 YYNGEE, per germline. The V end was cut by 0 bases, the J end by 4 bases, with 7 bases between. The CDR3 runs 13 residues. The CDR3 loop is CASSVGTGTEAFF. CDR3 DNA sequence: TGTGCCAGCAGCGTAGGGACGGGCACTGAAGCTTTCTTT. The whole variable domain, filled in from reference TRBV9 and TRBJ1-1, reads DSGVTQTPKHLITATGQRVTLRCSPRSGDLSVYWYQQSLDQGLQFLIQYYNGEERAKGNILERFSAQQFPDLHSELNLSSLELGDSALYFCASSVGTGTEAFFGQGTRLTVV.

In this sample, this clonotype turned up a few times. The genes are TRBV5-1 and TRBJ2-5, with TRBD2 identical over 12 bases. The germline V gene has CDR1 SGHRS and CDR2 YFSETQ. CDR3 length equals 17 residues. J lost 4 bases, V lost 4 bases, and 11 bases had no gene match. CDR3 nucleotides: TGCGCCAGCAGCGACCCTTCTAGCGGGGGGGCCGGAGAGACCCAGTACTTC. It codes for CASSDPSSGGAGETQYF.

This clonotype came up a few times. The V call is TRBV6-5, the J call TRBJ1-4, with unresolved D. This CDR3 has 14 amino acids. V was pared by 10 bases and J by 3 bases, with 15 bases between. CDR1 and CDR2 (germline): MNHEY, SVGAGI. The CDR3 DNA reads as TGTGCCACCTCCCCGTATAGCCCTAATGAAAAACTGTTTTTT. This codes for CATSPYSPNEKLFF.

This clonotype has more than one count but fewer than ten. A junction boundary mismatches the germline segment, possibly from a read error. DNA for the CDR3: TGCAGTGCCAGAGGTCAGCTGAACACTGAAGCTTTCTTT. Its protein product is CSARGQLNTEAFF. The chain links TRBV20-1 to TRBJ1-1, with D unresolved. Germline CDR1 is DFQATT and CDR2 is SNEGSKA (reference sequence). The CDR3 sequence is 13 residues long.

This clonotype was seen a handful of times. V is TRBV20-1 and J is TRBJ2-5; 9 bases map to TRBD1. Germline trimming cut 5 bases from V and 5 bases from J; bases unmatched to any gene: 12. The germline gives CDR1 DFQATT, CDR2 SNEGSKA (reference sequence). The CDR3 consists of 15 residues. The CDR3 sequence is CSAPYTGTGLETQYF. Written as DNA, the CDR3 is TGCAGTGCTCCATACACCGGGACAGGGCTGGAGACCCAGTACTTC.

At least ten counts were recorded for this clonotype. This rearrangement joins TRBV19 to TRBJ2-6; perhaps TRBD2 as D (5 bases). Looked up from germline, CDR1 is LNHDA and CDR2 is SQIVND (reference sequence). V dropped 3 bases and J dropped 0 bases, with 9 bases sitting between them. CDR3 length equals 16 residues. CDR3: CASSIRGTSGANVLTF. The CDR3 DNA reads as TGTGCCAGTAGTATTCGGGGAACCTCTGGGGCCAACGTCCTGACTTTC. Full variable domain (rest looked up from reference TRBV19 and TRBJ2-6): DGGITQSPKYLFRKEGQNVTLSCEQNLNHDAMYWYRQDPGQGLRLIYYSQIVNDFQKGDIAEGYSVSREKKESFPLTVTSAQKNPTAFYLCASSIRGTSGANVLTFGAGSRLTVL.

This clonotype was picked up a small number of times. This rearrangement joins TRBV30 to TRBJ2-3; D is possibly TRBD2 (5 bases). The V end was cut by 5 bases, the J end by 6 bases, with 21 bases between. Germline values: CDR1 GTSNPN, CDR2 SVGIG (reference sequence). The CDR3 is made up of 15 amino acids. CDR3 DNA: TGTGCCTGGTCTGAAGGCAGCGGTATCGGGGATACGCAGTATTTT. Encoded protein: CAWSEGSGIGDTQYF.

The table lists this clonotype with many counts. This chain uses TRBV20-1 with TRBJ1-6; the D is unclear. This CDR3 has 15 amino acids. Trimming took off 6 bases at V and 5 bases at J, with 17 bases between the two ends. CDR1 and CDR2 (germline): DFQATT, SNEGSKA (reference sequence). The CDR3 nucleotides read TGCAGTGCCAACTCGGCGGGAGTTGATAATTCACCCCTCCACTTT. It yields the protein CSANSAGVDNSPLHF.

Ten or more counts support this clonotype. The genes are TRBV7-2 and TRBJ2-3, with D hard to call. V lost 5 bases and J lost 0, with 15 bases in between. This CDR3 is built from 16 residues. Germline CDR1 reads SGHTA; CDR2 reads FQGNSA. The CDR3 DNA is TGTGCCAGCAGCCAAACTCTCGGTTCCAGCACAGATACGCAGTATTTT. Its protein product is CASSQTLGSSTDTQYF.

This clonotype has just a few counts. The genes are TRBV3-1 and TRBJ1-3; D is unclear. CDR3 length: 13 amino acids. Trimming took 4 bases from V and 7 from J, leaving 11 bases between them. In germline, CDR1 is LGHDT, CDR2 YNNKEL (reference sequence). The CDR3: CASSPSAVNTIYF. The CDR3 DNA reads as TGTGCCAGCAGCCCCAGCGCCGTCAACACCATATATTTT. The full variable domain, with the rest looked up from reference TRBV3-1 and TRBJ1-3, is DTAVSQTPKYLVTQMGNDKSIKCEQNLGHDTMYWYKQDSKKFLKIMFSYNNKELIINETVPNRFSPKSPDKAHLNLHINSLELGDSAVYFCASSPSAVNTIYFGEGSWLTVV.